The 27 T cell receptor beta chains below all came from one sample that was sequenced in a study of shared clonotypes between healthy human individuals. The protocol was immunoSEQ multiplex PCR, while the TCRdb copy is restricted to in-frame clones and leaves out a portion. The sample consists of some 980,000 clones, 60% to 85% of them appearing once. What was sequenced was memory CD4+ T cells sorted from blood. The subset was: CD45RA-negative fraction. These TCRs come from a man aged 18 to 29 in good health.

This CDR3 is CASSFSYSNQPQHF. For the CDR3, the DNA is TGTGCCAGCAGTTTCTCCTATAGCAATCAGCCCCAGCATTTT. The chain recombines TRBV6-5 with TRBJ1-5; D not resolved. This CDR3 has 14 residues. Trimming took off 4 bases at V and 0 bases at J, with 7 bases between the two ends. Per germline, CDR1 MNHEY and CDR2 SVGAGI.

This clone has just a few counts. V and J are TRBV2 and TRBJ1-1; D call uncertain. The germline V gene has CDR1 SNHLY and CDR2 FYNNEI. V lost 8 bases and J 4 bases, leaving 11 bases between the germline ends. CDR3 size: 12 residues. The chain's CDR3 is CASSKKGTEAFF. The CDR3 DNA reads TGTGCCAGCTCAAAGAAGGGCACTGAAGCTTTCTTT.

As to this clone: Other DNA sequences of this sample code for an identical CDR3. J is TRBJ2-7 and V is TRBV30; unclear D gene. CDR3 length: 11 residues. Between the trimmed V and J ends, which lost 0 bases and 1 base, there was a span of 1 base. In germline, CDR1 is GTSNPN, CDR2 SVGIG (reference sequence). CDR3 in DNA: TGTGCCTGGAGTGTGTCCTACGAGCAGTACTTC. Protein product: CAWSVSYEQYF.

The count of this clone is one. DNA for the CDR3: TGTGCCAGCAGTTTAGCAGAGGGATACGAGCAGTACTTC. Protein: CASSLAEGYEQYF. J is TRBJ2-7 and V is TRBV6-6; TRBD2 might be the D (5 bases). V was cut by 4 bases and J by 4 bases, with 11 bases left in between. In germline, CDR1 is MNHNY, CDR2 SVGAGI (reference sequence). The CDR3 consists of 13 residues.

The chain couples TRBV4-3 to TRBJ1-5; TRBD1 agrees at 7 bases. CDR1 is LGHNA and CDR2 is YSLEER in the germline V gene. The CDR3 runs 16 residues. V was pared by 0 bases and J by 2 bases, with 4 bases of the junction left unmatched. The CDR3 here is CASSQEATGGNQPQHF. CDR3 nucleotides: TGCGCCAGCAGCCAAGAGGCCACAGGGGGCAATCAGCCCCAGCATTTT.

The rearrangement joins TRBV18 to TRBJ1-1; D perhaps matches TRBD1 (6 bases). This CDR3 is built from 13 residues. The V gene's germline CDR1 is KGHSH and CDR2 LQKENI. Deletions cut 8 bases from V and 0 bases from J, with 10 bases between. The CDR3, as DNA: TGTGCCAGCCGGACAGATATGAACACTGAAGCTTTCTTT. Residues: CASRTDMNTEAFF.

V is TRBV7-8 and J is TRBJ1-5, with D possibly TRBD1 on 5 matching bases. Looked up from germline, CDR1 is SGHVS and CDR2 is FQNEAQ. This CDR3 region has 15 residues. With 1 base removed from V and 7 bases from J, the gap between germline ends came to 14 bases. The CDR3: CASSLDGAGRQPQHF. In DNA, the CDR3 is TGTGCCAGCAGCTTAGATGGTGCAGGGCGGCAGCCCCAGCATTTT.

This clone was found a few times. The chain recombines TRBV9 with TRBJ1-4, with no clear D. The V gene's germline CDR1 is SGDLS and CDR2 YYNGEE. V was pared by 7 bases and J by 7 bases, with 14 bases between. The CDR3 covers 13 residues. The CDR3 DNA reads as TGTGCCAGCGGTGGGCTCCGGGGTGAAAAACTGTTTTTT. Translated: CASGGLRGEKLFF.

Notes on this clone: One base away lies a much larger clone, so this may be a sequencing read error. This sample includes further DNA sequences coding for the same CDR3. The CDR3 sequence: CATSRDTQPQHF. DNA for the CDR3: TGTGCCACCAGCAGAGACACACAGCCCCAGCATTTT. The V and J genes are TRBV15 and TRBJ1-5; D ambiguous. V was trimmed by 0 bases and J by 7 bases, leaving 4 bases between them. The CDR3 is 12 residues long. Germline-derived CDR1 and CDR2 are LNHNV and YYDKDF (reference sequence).

The V gene is TRBV5-4, the J gene TRBJ1-5; unclear D gene. The V gene's germline CDR1 is SGHNT and CDR2 YYREEE (reference sequence). The V gene lost 0 bases and the J gene lost 0 bases, with 4 bases spanning the gap. The CDR3 consists of 14 residues. The CDR3 region has the DNA TGTGCCAGCAGCTTGGGTTATAGCAATCAGCCCCAGCATTTT. Its protein is CASSLGYSNQPQHF.

A note on this clone: The same CDR3 also results from other DNA sequences found in this sample. The chain carries TRBV5-4 and TRBJ2-1; D unclear. V gave up 0 bases and J gave up 0 bases, with 7 bases separating them. This CDR3 has 15 amino acids. The germline CDR1 and CDR2 sequences are SGHNT and YYREEE (reference sequence). The CDR3 region has the DNA TGTGCCAGCAGCTTGGCGGGTCCCTCCTACAATGAGCAGTTCTTC. This sequence encodes CASSLAGPSYNEQFF.

The chain links TRBV19 to TRBJ1-5; 8 nucleotides align to TRBD1. The CDR3 consists of 13 residues. Germline CDR1 and CDR2: LNHDA and SQIVND (reference sequence). V shed 6 bases, J shed 7 bases, and the junction held 5 bases outside the gene matches. The CDR3 nucleotides read TGTGCCAGTAGCGTCAGGGGGCAACAGCCCCAGCATTTT. Its protein product is CASSVRGQQPQHF.

This chain joins TRBV5-1 and TRBJ2-5, with TRBD2 identical over 9 bases. CDR1 and CDR2 (germline): SGHRS, YFSETQ. The CDR3 has 17 amino acids. With 0 bases clipped from V and 5 bases from J, the junction kept 11 bases outside the gene matches. The CDR3 DNA sequence: TGCGCCAGCAGCTTGGGTGGTAGCGGGAGCGGGTTGGAGACCCAGTACTTC. Protein: CASSLGGSGSGLETQYF.

The V and J genes are TRBV18 and TRBJ2-7; 8 positions agree with TRBD2. J gave up 6 bases and V 2 bases, and 6 bases lay outside the gene matches. Germline V gives CDR1 KGHSH, CDR2 LQKENI. The CDR3 is 14 residues long. CDR3 loop: CASSPGAGGSEQYF. The CDR3 DNA reads as TGTGCCAGCTCACCAGGGGCGGGGGGATCCGAGCAGTACTTC.

This clone was observed a few times. The chain couples TRBV19 to TRBJ2-1, with D unresolved. Germline CDR1 reads LNHDA; CDR2 reads SQIVND (reference sequence). The CDR3 spans 15 residues. The V and J ends lost 7 bases and 0 bases respectively, with 13 bases between them. The CDR3 here is CASNPRTSSYNEQFF. CDR3 sequence (DNA): TGTGCCAGTAATCCCCGCACGAGCTCCTACAATGAGCAGTTCTTC.

This chain uses TRBV2 with TRBJ2-1, with 8 bases aligning to TRBD2. This CDR3 comprises 15 residues. Trimming took 2 bases from V and 4 from J; bases not matched to a gene: 4. In germline, CDR1 is SNHLY, CDR2 FYNNEI. CDR3 DNA: TGTGCCAGCAGTGAATCCGGGAGGGTATACAATGAGCAGTTCTTC. It translates to CASSESGRVYNEQFF.

The chain is built from TRBV9 and TRBJ2-6; D remains ambiguous. Germline lookup yields CDR1 SGDLS and CDR2 YYNGEE. V lost 4 bases and J 0 bases, leaving 11 bases between the germline ends. The CDR3 spans 16 residues. The CDR3 sequence: CASSPKGISGANVLTF. As DNA, the CDR3 is TGTGCCAGCAGCCCAAAAGGAATCTCTGGGGCCAACGTCCTGACTTTC. Supplemented by reference TRBV9 and TRBJ2-6, the full variable domain reads DSGVTQTPKHLITATGQRVTLRCSPRSGDLSVYWYQQSLDQGLQFLIQYYNGEERAKGNILERFSAQQFPDLHSELNLSSLELGDSALYFCASSPKGISGANVLTFGAGSRLTVL.

The rearrangement uses TRBV28 and TRBJ2-7; TRBD2 agrees at 7 bases. CDR3 size: 15 residues. The V gene's germline CDR1 is MDHEN and CDR2 SYDVKM. Germline trimming cut 6 bases from V and 0 bases from J; bases unmatched to any gene: 8. The CDR3 here is CASRLGAGNSYEQYF. In nucleotides, the CDR3 is TGTGCCAGCAGACTTGGAGCGGGAAACTCCTACGAGCAGTACTTC.

As to this clone: The same CDR3 also results from other DNA sequences found in this sample. V and J are TRBV5-1 and TRBJ2-5; possible D gene TRBD1, 6 bases. V lost 0 bases and J 5 bases, leaving 11 bases between the germline ends. The CDR3 length is 14 residues. CDR1 and CDR2 (germline): SGHRS, YFSETQ. The CDR3 loop reads CASSLGQERETQYF. The CDR3 bases are TGCGCCAGCAGCTTGGGACAGGAAAGGGAGACCCAGTACTTC. Complete variable domain (other parts from reference TRBV5-1 and TRBJ2-5): KAGVTQTPRYLIKTRGQQVTLSCSPISGHRSVSWYQQTPGQGLQFLFEYFSETQRNKGNFPGRFSGRQFSNSRSEMNVSTLELGDSALYLCASSLGQERETQYFGPGTRLLVL.

To note about this clone: Given a much more abundant clone one base away, this may be a read error. This specimen includes other DNA sequences encoding the same CDR3. The chain recombines TRBV7-9 with TRBJ1-1; the D is unclear. The V gene lost 3 bases and the J gene lost 1 base, with 6 bases spanning the gap. This CDR3 has 13 residues. Germline V gene sequence: CDR1 SEHNR, CDR2 FQNEAQ (reference sequence). The CDR3 sequence is CASSFGENTEAFF. CDR3 in DNA: TGTGCCAGCAGCTTCGGGGAGAACACTGAAGCTTTCTTT.

The gene calls are TRBV2 and TRBJ1-4, with D hard to call. The V end was cut by 2 bases, the J end by 0 bases, with 10 bases between. The CDR3 totals 16 residues. Germline CDR1 is SNHLY and CDR2 is FYNNEI. Here the CDR3 reads CASSEIFSATNEKLFF. The CDR3 DNA reads as TGTGCCAGCAGTGAAATTTTTTCCGCAACTAATGAAAAACTGTTTTTT. The variable domain in full, with the rest retrieved from reference TRBV2 and TRBJ1-4, is EPEVTQTPSHQVTQMGQEVILRCVPISNHLYFYWYRQILGQKVEFLVSFYNNEISEKSEIFDDQFSVERPDGSNFTLKIRSTKLEDSAMYFCASSEIFSATNEKLFFGSGTQLSVL.

The rearrangement joins TRBV6-1 to TRBJ1-2; D unclear. Germline CDR1 MNHNS, CDR2 SASEGT. V was cut by 4 bases and J by 4 bases, with 16 bases left in between. The CDR3 loop spans 15 amino acids. This CDR3 reads CASSAPWELIYGYTF. CDR3 DNA sequence: TGTGCCAGCAGTGCACCTTGGGAACTGATCTATGGCTACACCTTC.

This clone was seen just once. DNA for the CDR3: TGTGCCTGGAGTGGCAGTAACACCGGGGAGCTGTTTTTT. Amino acids: CAWSGSNTGELFF. The chain is built from TRBV30 and TRBJ2-2; D is ambiguous. The CDR3 has 13 amino acids. V lost 1 base and J 2 bases, leaving 5 bases between the germline ends. Germline assignment: CDR1 GTSNPN and CDR2 SVGIG (reference sequence).

This clone was observed a few times. Other DNA sequences in the sample encode the same CDR3. The chain links TRBV6-6 to TRBJ2-3; D not certain. With 6 bases removed from V and 6 bases from J, the gap between germline ends came to 7 bases. This CDR3 spans 11 amino acids. Per germline, CDR1 MNHNY and CDR2 SVGAGI (reference sequence). The CDR3 here is CASSPRDTQYF. As DNA, the CDR3 is TGTGCCAGCAGCCCTCGGGATACGCAGTATTTT.

This chain uses TRBV10-3 with TRBJ1-2; D is possibly TRBD1 (5 bases). The CDR3 loop spans 13 amino acids. Looked up from germline, CDR1 is ENHRY and CDR2 is SYGVKD. With 7 bases removed from V and 2 bases from J, the gap between germline ends came to 11 bases. The CDR3 is CAITPDSNYGYTF. The CDR3, as DNA: TGTGCCATCACCCCCGACAGCAACTATGGCTACACCTTC.

Details on this clone: Other DNA variants within this sample encode the same CDR3. The chain joins TRBV5-1 to TRBJ1-5, with D unresolved. Trimming took 0 bases from V and 3 from J, leaving 4 bases between them. Germline loops: CDR1 SGHRS, CDR2 YFSETQ. The CDR3 runs 13 residues. CDR3 bases: TGCGCCAGCAGCTTGGAGATCAATCAGCCCCAGCATTTT. This sequence encodes CASSLEINQPQHF. The full variable domain, rest sourced from reference TRBV5-1 and TRBJ1-5, is KAGVTQTPRYLIKTRGQQVTLSCSPISGHRSVSWYQQTPGQGLQFLFEYFSETQRNKGNFPGRFSGRQFSNSRSEMNVSTLELGDSALYLCASSLEINQPQHFGDGTRLSIL.

This chain's CDR3 is CASSRSAGSNYGYTF. The CDR3 nucleotides read TGTGCCAGCAGTAGGTCGGCGGGGTCTAACTATGGCTACACCTTC. The chain uses TRBV5-4 and TRBJ1-2; D remains ambiguous. Trimming took 5 bases from V and 0 from J, leaving 14 bases between them. The CDR3 length is 15 residues. Germline V gene sequence: CDR1 SGHNT, CDR2 YYREEE (reference sequence).